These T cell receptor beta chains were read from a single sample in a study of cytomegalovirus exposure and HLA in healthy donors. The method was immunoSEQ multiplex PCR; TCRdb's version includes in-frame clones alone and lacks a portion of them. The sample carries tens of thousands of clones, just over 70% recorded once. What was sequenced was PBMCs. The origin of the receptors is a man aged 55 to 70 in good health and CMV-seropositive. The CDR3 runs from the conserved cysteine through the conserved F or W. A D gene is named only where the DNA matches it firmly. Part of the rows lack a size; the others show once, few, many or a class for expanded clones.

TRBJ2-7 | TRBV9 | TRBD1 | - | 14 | CASSVGTGPLEQYF | TGTGCCAGCAGCGTAGGGACAGGCCCCCTCGAGCAGTACTTC
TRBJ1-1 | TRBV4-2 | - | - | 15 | CASSQGVGRNTEAFF | TGTGCCAGCAGCCAAGGGGTGGGCCGGAACACTGAAGCTTTCTTT
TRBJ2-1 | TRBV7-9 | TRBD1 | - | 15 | CASSFRTGDGNEQFF | TGTGCCAGCAGCTTCCGGACAGGAGATGGCAATGAGCAGTTCTTC
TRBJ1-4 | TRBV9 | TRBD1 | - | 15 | CASSVSGTVNEKLFF | TGTGCCAGCAGCGTATCGGGGACAGTCAATGAAAAACTGTTTTTT
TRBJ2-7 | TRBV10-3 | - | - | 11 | CAISPQYEQYF | TGTGCCATCAGCCCACAATACGAGCAGTACTTC
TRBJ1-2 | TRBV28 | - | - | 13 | CASRPDRNYGYTF | TGTGCCAGCAGGCCTGACAGGAACTATGGCTACACCTTC
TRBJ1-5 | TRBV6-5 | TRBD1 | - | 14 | CASRAGTVNQPQHF | TGTGCCAGCAGGGCTGGGACAGTAAATCAGCCCCAGCATTTT
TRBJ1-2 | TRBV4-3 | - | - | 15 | CASSQGVGANYGYTF | TGCGCCAGCAGCCAGGGAGTGGGCGCTAACTATGGCTACACCTTC
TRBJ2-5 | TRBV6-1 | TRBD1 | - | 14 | CASSPTGGRETQYF | TGTGCCAGCAGCCCGACAGGGGGCAGGGAGACCCAGTACTTC
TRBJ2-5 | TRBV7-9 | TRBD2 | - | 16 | CASAAGGGWYQETQYF | TGTGCCAGCGCCGCGGGAGGGGGTTGGTACCAAGAGACCCAGTACTTC
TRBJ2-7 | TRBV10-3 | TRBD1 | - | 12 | CAIRGQGDEQYF | TGTGCCATCAGGGGACAGGGTGACGAGCAGTACTTC
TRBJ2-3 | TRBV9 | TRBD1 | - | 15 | CASSVWTGYTDTQYF | TGTGCCAGCAGCGTTTGGACAGGATACACAGATACGCAGTATTTT
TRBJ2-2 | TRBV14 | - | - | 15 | CASSQLAGRTGELFF | TGTGCCAGCAGCCAATTGGCGGGGAGGACCGGGGAGCTGTTTTTT
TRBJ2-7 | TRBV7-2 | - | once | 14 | CASSPARQAYEQYF | TGTGCCAGCTCCCCAGCACGACAGGCCTACGAGCAGTACTTC
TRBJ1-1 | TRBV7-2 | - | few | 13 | CASTRRERPEAFF | TGTGCCTCCACCCGCCGGGAACGGCCTGAAGCTTTCTTT
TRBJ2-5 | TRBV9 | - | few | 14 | CASSPLGSMETQYF | TGTGCCAGCAGCCCACTCGGTAGCATGGAGACCCAGTACTTC
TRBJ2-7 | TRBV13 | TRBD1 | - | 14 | CASSTRQGVHEQYF | TGTGCCAGCAGCACCCGACAGGGGGTCCACGAGCAGTACTTC
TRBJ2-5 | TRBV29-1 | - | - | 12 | CSSLGGGETQYF | TGCAGCTCCCTGGGGGGAGGAGAGACCCAGTACTTC
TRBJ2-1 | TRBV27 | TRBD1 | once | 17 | CASIRQGAPVLYNEQFF | TGTGCCAGCATTCGACAGGGTGCACCGGTGTTGTACAATGAGCAGTTCTTC
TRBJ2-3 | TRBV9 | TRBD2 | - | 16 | CASSVGASGGDKTQYF | TGTGCCAGCAGCGTAGGGGCTAGCGGGGGGGATAAAACGCAGTATTTT
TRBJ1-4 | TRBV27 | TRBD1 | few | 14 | CASSARQGGEKLFF | TGTGCCAGCAGTGCCCGACAGGGGGGGGAAAAACTGTTTTTT
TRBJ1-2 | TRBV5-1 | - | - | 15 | CASSLGSPANYGYTF | TGCGCCAGCAGCCTTGGCTCCCCAGCTAACTATGGCTACACCTTC
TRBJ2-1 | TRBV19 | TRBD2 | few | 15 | CASSIELAGVREQFF | TGTGCCAGTAGTATAGAACTAGCGGGAGTGAGGGAGCAGTTCTTC
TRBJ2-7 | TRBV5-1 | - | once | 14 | CASSLQESSYEQYF | TGCGCCAGCAGCTTACAGGAAAGCTCCTACGAGCAGTACTTC
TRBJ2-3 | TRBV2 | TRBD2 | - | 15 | CASSGTSGGPDTQYF | TGTGCCAGCAGTGGTACTAGCGGGGGGCCCGATACGCAGTATTTT
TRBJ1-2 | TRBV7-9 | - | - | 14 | CSSSLGQTWNGYTF | TGTTCCAGCAGCTTGGGACAAACCTGGAATGGCTACACCTTC
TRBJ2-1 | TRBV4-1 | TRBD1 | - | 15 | CASSLAGGPYNEQFF | TGCGCCAGCAGCCTAGCAGGGGGCCCCTACAATGAGCAGTTCTTC
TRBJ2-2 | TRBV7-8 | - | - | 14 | CASSLRGAAGELFF | TGTGCCAGCAGCTTACGGGGGGCGGCCGGGGAGCTGTTTTTT
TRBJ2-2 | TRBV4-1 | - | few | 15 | CASSLLGGGSGELFF | TGCGCCAGCAGCCTACTAGGGGGGGGTTCCGGGGAGCTGTTTTTT
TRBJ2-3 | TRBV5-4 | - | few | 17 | CASSHKGRSSFTDTQYF | TGTGCCAGCAGCCACAAAGGGAGGAGCAGCTTCACAGATACGCAGTATTTT
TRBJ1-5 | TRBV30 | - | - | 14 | CAWSREIGGQPQHF | TGTGCCTGGAGTCGAGAGATAGGGGGACAGCCCCAGCATTTT
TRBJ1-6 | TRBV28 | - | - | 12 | CASSYQNSPLHF | TGTGCCAGCAGTTATCAAAATTCACCCCTCCACTTT
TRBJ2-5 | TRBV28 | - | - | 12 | CASSFSSRTQYF | TGTGCCAGCAGTTTCTCAAGCCGGACCCAGTACTTC
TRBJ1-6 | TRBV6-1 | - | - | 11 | CASSDTSPLHF | TGTGCCAGCAGTGATACATCACCCCTCCACTTT
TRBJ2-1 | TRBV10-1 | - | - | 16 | CASSESLSPGNNEQFF | TGCGCCAGCAGTGAGTCATTGAGTCCCGGGAACAATGAGCAGTTCTTC
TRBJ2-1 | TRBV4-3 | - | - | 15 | CASSQGQGTYNEQFF | TGCGCCAGCAGCCAAGGCCAGGGGACCTACAATGAGCAGTTCTTC
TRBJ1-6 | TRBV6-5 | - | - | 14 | CASRTQGYNSPLHF | TGTGCCAGCAGGACACAGGGTTATAATTCACCCCTCCACTTT
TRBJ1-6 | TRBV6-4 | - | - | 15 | CASKFDSAPDSPLHF | TGTGCCAGCAAATTCGATAGTGCCCCGGATTCACCCCTCCACTTT
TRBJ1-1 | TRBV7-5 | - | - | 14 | CARSLGGPAGEAFF | TGTGCCAGAAGCTTGGGGGGTCCCGCGGGGGAAGCTTTCTTT
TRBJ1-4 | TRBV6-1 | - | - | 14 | CASRQGNTNEKLFF | TGTGCCAGCAGGCAGGGGAATACTAATGAAAAACTGTTTTTT
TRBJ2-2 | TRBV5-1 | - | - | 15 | CASSLLSSGAGELFF | TGCGCCAGCAGTCTTCTATCCTCAGGGGCCGGGGAGCTGTTTTTT
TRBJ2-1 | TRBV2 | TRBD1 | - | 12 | CATGQLYNEQFF | TGTGCCACGGGACAGCTCTACAATGAGCAGTTCTTC
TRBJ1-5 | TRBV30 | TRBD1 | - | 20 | CAWSVFFRDRGRGSAQPQHF | TGTGCCTGGAGTGTATTCTTCCGGGACAGGGGGCGCGGGTCCGCTCAGCCCCAGCATTTT
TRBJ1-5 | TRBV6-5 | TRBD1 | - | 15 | CASSYGGQVGQPQHF | TGTGCCAGCAGTTACGGTGGACAGGTTGGACAGCCCCAGCATTTT
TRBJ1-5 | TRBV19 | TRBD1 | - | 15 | CASSTDRGYNQPQHF | TGTGCCAGTAGTACGGACAGGGGCTACAATCAGCCCCAGCATTTT
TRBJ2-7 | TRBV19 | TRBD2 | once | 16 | CASSSGGALWSYEQYF | TGTGCCAGTAGTTCGGGGGGGGCGTTATGGTCCTACGAGCAGTACTTC
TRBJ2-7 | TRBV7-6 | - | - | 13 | CASSRAVTYEQYF | TGTGCCAGCAGCCGAGCCGTTACCTACGAGCAGTACTTC
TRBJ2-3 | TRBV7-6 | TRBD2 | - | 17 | CASSLTGLAGSTDTQYF | TGTGCCAGCAGCTTAACGGGACTAGCGGGGAGCACAGATACGCAGTATTTT
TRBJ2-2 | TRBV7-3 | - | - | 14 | CASSLGRGTGELFF | TGTGCCAGCAGCTTAGGGAGAGGGACCGGGGAGCTGTTTTTT
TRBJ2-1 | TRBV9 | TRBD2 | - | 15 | CASSVEGTSGNLQFF | TGTGCCAGCAGCGTAGAAGGGACTAGCGGGAATCTGCAGTTCTTC